This TCR beta chain is from a study of cytomegalovirus exposure and HLA in healthy donors. About this clone: A read error may account for a junction end that differs from germline.

Per germline, CDR1 MNHNS and CDR2 SASEGT. This CDR3 region has 11 residues. In the PCR, 60 Vbeta and 13 Jbeta primers were used. TCRdb's copy holds only in-frame clones and misses some; the assay was immunoSEQ multiplex PCR. The sample holds some 110,000 clones, 81% seen once. The specimen was PBMCs. The TCR sequence derives from a woman aged 25 to 45 in good health and CMV-seronegative. The J gene is TRBJ1-2, the V gene TRBV6-1; D ambiguous. CDR3 residues: CASREVYEDTF. CDR3 DNA sequence: TGTGCCAGCAGGGAAGTCTATGAGGACACCTTC.